This T cell receptor (beta chain) was sequenced during a study of T cell repertoires in cytomegalovirus infection. The overall study: Both a matching HLA type and CMV infection were indicated by public TCR beta signatures.

Germline lookup yields CDR1 MNHNY and CDR2 SVGAGI (reference sequence). The CDR3 is 15 residues long. Trimming removed 7 bases from V and 4 bases from J; junction bases left unmatched: 9. Study findings and constraints: Totalled public TCR beta family frequency picked out people who carried CMV plus the relevant HLA. In two of eight donors, the top clonotype was HLA-C-restricted CMV-specific.

MiXCR was run by TCRdb on the reads, yielding one entry per CDR3 protein. The sample shows under 150,000 distinct CDR3 sequences, under 30% of them seen only once. Concerning this clonotype itself: The target antigen is unknown.

Sequences were obtained from PBMCs, sequenced either directly or after in vitro stimulation (not recorded which). The genes are TRBV6-6 and TRBJ2-1, with TRBD2 identical over 8 bases. The receptor was derived from a human donor in good health (CMV status not recorded). Some clones in this sample may be carry-over from other donors' samples. Here the CDR3 reads CASTSSTSGYNEQFF. The CDR3, as DNA: TGTGCCAGCACCAGTAGTACTAGCGGTTACAATGAGCAGTTCTTC.